This TCR beta chain was documented in a study of blood T cell repertoires in COVID-19. For the study at large: Italy, Spain and the United States were the sources of the convalescent and acute COVID-19 samples. PBMCs, B-cell-depleted T cells, or T cells provided the cDNA or gDNA that made up the material.

Only a few counts were recorded for this clone. The CDR3 spans 16 residues. The V gene lost 2 bases and the J gene lost 0 bases, with 15 bases spanning the gap. The germline V gene has CDR1 SGHNT and CDR2 YYREEE (reference sequence). Per the original methods: Amplifying reference gene primers gave estimates of nucleated cell counts. Measured with immunoSEQ multiplex PCR; TCRdb has only the in-frame clones, and not every one. D and trimming come from the DNA, and the V and J calls and clone size come from that table. The table shows hundreds of thousands of clones, with 80% to 90% occurring only once. Sequencing was carried out using peripheral blood. J is TRBJ2-7 and V is TRBV5-4; D is possibly TRBD1 (6 bases). This TCR derives from an elderly man with acute or convalescent COVID-19. CDR3 amino acids: CASSLMGTRLSYEQYF. In nucleotides, the CDR3 is TGTGCCAGCAGCTTAATGGGGACACGGCTCTCCTACGAGCAGTACTTC. The full variable domain, in which reference TRBV5-4 and TRBJ2-7 provide the parts outside the CDR3, is ETGVTQSPTHLIKTRGQQVTLRCSSQSGHNTVSWYQQALGQGPQFIFQYYREEENGRGNFPPRFSGLQFPNYSSELNVNALELDDSALYLCASSLMGTRLSYEQYFGPGTRLTVT.